What follows describes a single T cell receptor beta chain. What this receptor recognizes is not known. The sample holds no much larger clone one base away, and base qualities are not on file. Other DNA sequences in this sample translate to the same CDR3. TCR CDR3 regions were amplified from genomic DNA by multiplex PCR using the deep immunoSEQ assay. Genomic DNA extracted from each cell subset was distributed evenly over all wells of several immunoSEQ 96-well plates, and each plate served as one replicate. For sorted subsets, about 200 ng genomic DNA, equal to 30,000 to 35,000 T cell genomes, was loaded into each replicate PCR. Purified libraries were measured with a Qubit 3.0 fluorometer, size-checked on a Bioanalyzer 2100, and measured again with the KAPA Library Quantification kit. Each immunoSEQ 96-well plate was sequenced on its own single-read 150-cycle Illumina NextSeq 550 flow cell. Concerning the study's data processing: Because the immunoSEQ output included only junctional sequences and no quality scores, the filtering could not be the same as the filtering used for full-length reads. Sequences were annotated with PyIR, a Python wrapper for IgBLAST v1.9, using IMGT germline references to assign V/J genes and CDR3. Reads were removed for weak V/J assignments (E-value above 1e-6), missing CDR3, stop codons, out-of-frame junctions, or ambiguous translated residues. V3J clonotypes were defined by identical inferred V gene, J gene, and CDR3 amino acid sequence. The percentage overlap between two repertoires was calculated by dividing the number of shared unique clonotypes by the size of the smaller repertoire. RTK rarefaction, the Chao1 estimator, and Recon v2.1 estimates of unobserved clonotypes were used to assess repertoire richness. For all TCRbeta clonotypes obtained by the gDNA method from a few donors, generation probabilities were computed with OLGA. TCRdb took over this immuneACCESS table, retaining in-frame rearrangements with V and J assigned. Such tables are incomplete; in checked studies, under half of the missing clones stem from an unresolved V gene, and the remainder is unexplained. The V and J calls and clone size were taken over from that table, and D and trimming were inferred from the DNA. The sample includes about 2 million clones, with less than 95% observed a single time. 0.85% to 1.3% of the sample rests with the top ten.

CD8 naive samples consisted of CD45RO-negative cells that were positively selected for CCR7, yielding a CD45RA+CCR7+ population without TemRA cells. Healthy HIV-negative adults with no recently reported acute infections or vaccinations were included as donors. Every donor was a Caucasian adult residing in Nashville, Tennessee, USA. After blood collection by leukapheresis, PBMCs were isolated using Ficoll-Histopaque density gradient centrifugation and then cryopreserved in the vapor phase of liquid nitrogen. Purity and quantity of every magnetically sorted T cell population were checked by analytical flow cytometry. Each sorted fraction had its genomic DNA isolated and then quantified by UV absorbance on a Nanodrop 2000c. The data were taken from a study of shared clonotypes between healthy human individuals (dated by TCRdb to 2020 to 2022). For the wider study: The cohort comprised two women and a few men aged 18 to 49 years. Each donor's leukapheresis produced roughly between roughly 0.85 and 10 billion PBMCs. To increase sequencing depth and limit assay-specific biases, TCR repertoire library preparation and sequencing were carried out by different laboratories using diverse techniques. Blood TCR repertoires of about five healthy adults were deeply sequenced to estimate repertoire size and the extent of clonotype sharing between individuals. For each donor, CD4 naive and CD4 memory were each run on three plates, CD8 naive on two plates, and CD8 memory on one plate. General findings and caveats noted by the study authors: Rarefaction of sorted-subset datasets indicated incomplete sequencing despite the large sequencing depth. The genetic and exposure-history diversity represented was limited by the small number of donors. Sampling was restricted to blood, and TCR repertoires in tissues likely differ from the TCR repertoires found in blood. Estimated clonotype richness was generally larger for naive than for memory subsets. Higher generation probabilities were observed for clonotypes shared by all four sorted-subset donors than for non-shared clonotypes. Pairwise subsampling led to the expectation that sequencing depth would affect the degree of clonotype sharing among donors. Across several donors, roughly 5.4% of naive CD4, 3.5% of naive CD8, approximately 2.5% of memory CD4, and roughly 0.41% of memory CD8 clonotypes were shared.

Per the germline V gene (reference sequence), MNHEY is the CDR1 and SMNVEV is the CDR2. From cysteine to phenylalanine, the CDR3 is 12 amino acids long. Kept here is only the CDR3 DNA, which spans 36 bases and is read in frame from base 1. V and J lose 3 bases and 5 bases, and a span of 4 bases separates them. This receptor chain uses TRBV27 and TRBJ2-2, with no confidently assigned D gene. This sequence was found in a man between 18 and 29 years old in good health. Sequenced input: naive CD8+ T cells sorted from blood. This specimen's cell subset or site label, per the study, means: CD45RA+CCR7+. The DNA is as follows: TGTGCCAGCAGTTTCGGGACCGGGGAGCTGTTTTTT. This codes for CASSFGTGELFF.